These T cell receptor beta chains were read from a single sample in a study of spatial heterogeneity in lung cancer. TCRdb re-called the 5' RACE reads through MiXCR, storing one row per CDR3 protein. The data contain about 100,000 distinct CDR3 sequences, around 4.8% of them singletons. Sequenced material: lung tumor tissue, taken at surgery. The receptors here all came from a male donor with early-stage non-small cell lung cancer. The CDR3 runs from the conserved cysteine through the conserved F or W. The D gene is left open where the match is weak. Expanded clones are given a class, and other clones once, few, many or no size at all.

d_call	v_call	clone_size	j_call	cdr3_nt	cdr3_aa
-	TRBV15	many	TRBJ2-1	TGTGCCACCAGCAGAGAAAGTCCCGACCCGAACAATGAGCAGTTCTTC	CATSRESPDPNNEQFF
-	TRBV7-6	-	TRBJ2-5	TGTGCCAGCAGCTTAGCCCCGGGGGAGACCCAGTACTTC	CASSLAPGETQYF
-	TRBV27	many	TRBJ2-7	TGTGCCAGCAGCCCAAAAATCCGCCCTATGGAGTACGAGCAGTACTTC	CASSPKIRPMEYEQYF
-	TRBV20-1	many	TRBJ2-5	TGCAGTGCTGGGAGACAGGGAGGGAGAGAGACCCAGTACTTC	CSAGRQGGRETQYF
-	TRBV12-3/TRBV12-4	many	TRBJ2-1	TGTGCCAGCAGACGTTCGAGGGAAAAGCAGTTCTTC	CASRRSREKQFF
TRBD1	TRBV20-1	many	TRBJ2-7	TGCAGTGCTACGGGACAGGGGGCCTACGAGCAGTACTTC	CSATGQGAYEQYF
-	TRBV6-6	-	TRBJ2-7	TGTGCCAGCAGTTACTCGTCACTAGGCGAGCAGTACTTC	CASSYSSLGEQYF
TRBD1	TRBV5-1	-	TRBJ2-1	TGCGCCAGCAGCTTGACAGGGGGCACCGACAATGAGCAGTTCTTC	CASSLTGGTDNEQFF
-	TRBV2	many	TRBJ1-2	TGTGCCAGCCGACGCGATTATGGCTACACCTTC	CASRRDYGYTF
TRBD2	TRBV24-1	few	TRBJ2-1	TGTGCCACCAGTGATCCCGGACTAGCGGGAGATGAGCAGTTCTTC	CATSDPGLAGDEQFF
TRBD2	TRBV5-1	many	TRBJ2-5	TGCGCCAGCAGCTTTAGCGGGAGCGGGGAGACCCAGTACTTC	CASSFSGSGETQYF
TRBD2	TRBV3-1	few	TRBJ2-7	TGTGCCAGCAGCCACGGACGGCCGGGACTAGCGGGTTCCTACGAGCAGTACTTC	CASSHGRPGLAGSYEQYF
-	TRBV7-2	many	TRBJ1-5	TGTGCCAGCAGCTTAAGGTTTATTGGGGGGAATCAGCCCCAGCATTTT	CASSLRFIGGNQPQHF
TRBD1	TRBV7-9	many	TRBJ1-3	TGTGCCAGCAGATCAGGGGGAGGGTCTGGAAACACCATATATTTT	CASRSGGGSGNTIYF
-	TRBV4-1	many	TRBJ2-7	TGCGCCAGCAGCCAATTCCGTTTAGGGGGGTACGAGCAGTACTTC	CASSQFRLGGYEQYF
TRBD2	TRBV24-1	-	TRBJ2-5	TGTGCCACCAGTGCTCGCGGGAGGGGGCAAGAGACCCAGTACTTC	CATSARGRGQETQYF
-	TRBV12-5	many	TRBJ2-3	TGTGCTAGTGGTTCGTTAACAGGGCTGGGGGATACGCAGTATTTT	CASGSLTGLGDTQYF
-	TRBV3-1	many	TRBJ2-3	TGTGCCAGCAGCGCAACTTGGCCAGTGGTCACAGATACGCAGTATTTT	CASSATWPVVTDTQYF
-	TRBV6-2/TRBV6-3	many	TRBJ2-6	TGTGCCAGCAACAAAGGGGGACTGATCTCTGGGGCCAACGTCCTGACTTTC	CASNKGGLISGANVLTF
TRBD1	TRBV6-5	many	TRBJ2-7	TGTGCCAGCAGTCCCACAGGGGGAGAGCAGTACTTC	CASSPTGGEQYF
-	TRBV2	many	TRBJ2-3	TGTGCCAGCAGTTTTCGTCTGGGGAGCCCAGATACGCAGTATTTT	CASSFRLGSPDTQYF
-	TRBV5-1	many	TRBJ2-3	TGCGCCAGCAGCTTGAACCCAACAGGTGCTAGCACAGATACGCAGTATTTT	CASSLNPTGASTDTQYF
-	TRBV11-1	many	TRBJ2-5	TGTGCCAGCGGCAGGGATCACCAAGAGACCCAGTACTTC	CASGRDHQETQYF
-	TRBV12-2	many	TRBJ2-4	TGTGCAAGTCGGAACCCGGAGGGAGCCAAAAACATTCAGTACTTC	CASRNPEGAKNIQYF
-	TRBV5-5	few	TRBJ1-4	TGTGCCAGCAGCTTGGGAAGGGACCTCGGAGAAAAACTGTTTTTT	CASSLGRDLGEKLFF
-	TRBV20-1	-	TRBJ2-1	TGCAGTGCTAGGGAGCGGGCAGACAATGAGCAGTTCTTC	CSARERADNEQFF
-	TRBV15	many	TRBJ1-1	TGTGCCACCAGCAGCATCTGGGGTACTGAAGCTTTCTTT	CATSSIWGTEAFF
-	TRBV3-1	many	TRBJ2-5	TGTGCCAGCAGCCCCAACGTGGAGACCCAGTACTTC	CASSPNVETQYF
-	TRBV6-1	few	TRBJ1-4	TGTGCCAGCAGTGAAGCGTGGGGCCGGGGAGGCGAAAAACTGTTTTTT	CASSEAWGRGGEKLFF
-	TRBV5-6	many	TRBJ2-4	TGTGCCAGCAGCTTTAATAGCGGTAAAAACATTCAGTACTTC	CASSFNSGKNIQYF
-	TRBV6-4	many	TRBJ1-6	TGTGCCAGCAGTGACGAGGGGGGTTCACCCCTCCACTTT	CASSDEGGSPLHF
TRBD2	TRBV20-1	many	TRBJ2-3	TGCAGTGCTGCCCCCCCTCAGGCGGGAGCTATCACAGATACGCAGTATTTT	CSAAPPQAGAITDTQYF
-	TRBV27	-	TRBJ2-1	TGTGCCAGCAGTTTTTCCCCCCAGCGCAACCGCCCCAATGAGCAGTTCTTC	CASSFSPQRNRPNEQFF
TRBD1	TRBV5-1	many	TRBJ2-5	TGCGCCAGCAGCTCGGTTACAGGGGGAGAGACCCAGTACTTC	CASSSVTGGETQYF
-	TRBV28	many	TRBJ2-6	TGTGCCAGCAGTTTATTGGGGGCCGTCAGCTCTGGGGCCAACGTCCTGACTTTC	CASSLLGAVSSGANVLTF
-	TRBV27	many	TRBJ2-4	TGTGCCAGCAGTTCCACTTTTGCAACCAAAAACATTCAGTACTTC	CASSSTFATKNIQYF
TRBD1	TRBV28	few	TRBJ1-2	TGTGCCAGCAGTTACGACAGGGTCGCGATGCGCTACACCTTC	CASSYDRVAMRYTF
TRBD1	TRBV28	many	TRBJ2-5	TGTGCCAGCAGTTTTGGGACAGGGGTTGGAGAGACCCAGTACTTC	CASSFGTGVGETQYF
-	TRBV20-1	many	TRBJ2-1	TGCAGTGCTAGTTTTAGCGCTTACAATGAGCAGTTCTTC	CSASFSAYNEQFF
-	TRBV12-3/TRBV12-4	few	TRBJ1-5	TGTGCCAGCAGTTTATGGGGGTGGAATAGCAATCAGCCCCAGCATTTT	CASSLWGWNSNQPQHF
-	TRBV4-1	many	TRBJ2-4	TGCGCCAGCAGCCACCAACCAGGTCTAGACATTCAGTACTTC	CASSHQPGLDIQYF
-	TRBV5-1	-	TRBJ2-5	TGCGCCAGCAGCTTGGATGAGACCCAGTACTTC	CASSLDETQYF
TRBD2	TRBV2	few	TRBJ2-7	TGTGCCATCACCCTTACACGTGCTAGCGGGGGCATCTACGAGCAGTACTTC	CAITLTRASGGIYEQYF
-	TRBV28	many	TRBJ1-2	TGTGCCAGCAGTTCATTGTATGGCTACACCTTC	CASSSLYGYTF
-	TRBV7-9	-	TRBJ2-6	TGTGCCAGCAGCTTAGCGTGGGAGGACCTCTCTGGGGCCAACGTCCTGACTTTC	CASSLAWEDLSGANVLTF
-	TRBV28	many	TRBJ2-7	TGTGCCAGCAGAGACACCCTAGAAGGCGAGCAGTACTTC	CASRDTLEGEQYF
-	TRBV10-3	many	TRBJ1-1	TGTGCCATCAGTGAACCGGGATCGGACACTGAAGCTTTCTTT	CAISEPGSDTEAFF
-	TRBV11-2	many	TRBJ2-7	TGTGCCAGCAGCACGACCGACCTTTACGAGCAGTACTTC	CASSTTDLYEQYF
-	TRBV20-1	many	TRBJ1-5	TGCAGTGCTAGAGATTGGAGGTATAGCAATCAGCCCCAGCATTTT	CSARDWRYSNQPQHF
TRBD2	TRBV6-1	many	TRBJ2-2	TGTGCCAGCAGTTACGGACTAGCGGGAGGGACCGGGGAGCTGTTTTTT	CASSYGLAGGTGELFF
-	TRBV28	many	TRBJ2-7	TGTGCCAGCAGCCTTCCGCTCTCCTACGAGCAGTACTTC	CASSLPLSYEQYF
-	TRBV9	many	TRBJ2-3	TGTGCCAGCAGCGTAGGTTGGGGAATTGGAGATACGCAGTATTTT	CASSVGWGIGDTQYF
-	TRBV9	many	TRBJ2-2	TGTGCCAGCAGCGGAACGACTAGTTCCAGGGCGAACACCGGGGAGCTGTTTTTT	CASSGTTSSRANTGELFF
TRBD2	TRBV7-2	-	TRBJ2-1	TGTGCCAGCAGCTTAGCTAGCGGGAGAAATGAGCAGTTCTTC	CASSLASGRNEQFF
-	TRBV28	-	TRBJ2-2	TGTGCCAGCAGTCCCGTACCCTGGGACACCGGGGAGCTGTTTTTT	CASSPVPWDTGELFF
-	TRBV5-1	many	TRBJ2-3	TGCGCCAGCAGCTTGGATCCAGGGCCAGATACGCAGTATTTT	CASSLDPGPDTQYF
TRBD1	TRBV28	many	TRBJ2-3	TGTGCCAGCAGACACTACTGGAGACAGGGGGAATCAGATACGCAGTATTTT	CASRHYWRQGESDTQYF
-	TRBV20-1	many	TRBJ1-5	TGCAGTGCCCGTGCGGGGGCCGACAATCAGCCCCAGCATTTT	CSARAGADNQPQHF
-	TRBV20-1	many	TRBJ1-5	TGCAGTGCGAGTCGACAGCCAGGGAGGGATCAGCCCCAGCATTTT	CSASRQPGRDQPQHF